These 10 T cell receptor beta chains were all obtained from the same sample, sequenced in a study of cytomegalovirus exposure and HLA in healthy donors. The study ran its PCR with 60 Vbeta and 13 Jbeta primers. Clones were sequenced by immunoSEQ multiplex PCR, and TCRdb holds only the in-frame ones, with some missing. The data hold 180,000 or so clones, with 70% to 90% observed a single time. Sequencing input: PBMCs. The receptors here all came from a man aged 18 to 29 in good health and CMV-seropositive.

V usage is TRBV4-3 and J usage is TRBJ2-2, with a possible D match to TRBD2 (5 bases). CDR1 and CDR2 from the germline V gene are LGHNA and YSLEER. The CDR3 is 20 amino acids. V gave up 3 bases and J gave up 1 base, with 24 bases separating them. The DNA for the CDR3 is TGCGCCAGCAGCCACGCCCAAAGTATGTGGGGAGAAAGGAACACCGGGGAGCTGTTTTTT. It encodes CASSHAQSMWGERNTGELFF.

The chain employs TRBV7-9 and TRBJ2-1; D might be TRBD2 (6 bases). V shed 7 bases and J shed 2 bases, with 12 bases lying between them. Germline loops: CDR1 SEHNR, CDR2 FQNEAQ (reference sequence). The CDR3 length is 14 residues. The CDR3, as DNA: TGTGCCAGCACTCAGGAGGGCCCCTACAATGAGCAGTTCTTC. As protein: CASTQEGPYNEQFF.

The chain links TRBV11-2 to TRBJ1-6; D is unresolved. The CDR3 length is 16 residues. Looked up from germline, CDR1 is SGHAT and CDR2 is FQNNGV. V was pared by 2 bases and J by 0 bases, with 8 bases between. The CDR3 region is CASSLLRSSYNSPLHF. In DNA, the CDR3 is TGTGCCAGCAGCTTATTGCGGAGCTCCTATAATTCACCCCTCCACTTT.

This clone was detected only once. CDR3 residues: CASSDRVTDSPLHF. The CDR3 DNA is TGTGCCAGCAGCGACAGGGTGACGGATTCACCCCTCCACTTT. The chain carries TRBV6-1 and TRBJ1-6, with 7 bases matching TRBD1. V dropped 6 bases and J dropped 8; count of bases not matched to a gene: 7. Germline loops: CDR1 MNHNS, CDR2 SASEGT. The CDR3 runs to 14 residues.

The rearrangement joins TRBV5-1 to TRBJ2-7, with 7 bases lining up with TRBD2. V was pared by 4 bases and J by 1 base, with 11 bases of the junction left unmatched. The CDR3 is made up of 16 amino acids. Looked up from germline, CDR1 is SGHRS and CDR2 is YFSETQ. Written as DNA, the CDR3 is TGCGCCAGCAGCATCGGCCCCCTAGCGGTTTCCTACGAGCAGTACTTC. It translates to CASSIGPLAVSYEQYF. Supplemented by reference TRBV5-1 and TRBJ2-7, the full variable domain reads KAGVTQTPRYLIKTRGQQVTLSCSPISGHRSVSWYQQTPGQGLQFLFEYFSETQRNKGNFPGRFSGRQFSNSRSEMNVSTLELGDSALYLCASSIGPLAVSYEQYFGPGTRLTVT.

V is TRBV10-1 and J is TRBJ1-6, with a weak D call TRBD1 (6 bases). This CDR3 comprises 13 residues. From germline, CDR1 is WNHNN and CDR2 SYGVQD (reference sequence). V was pared by 4 bases and J by 8 bases, with 9 bases between. CDR3 protein: CASSGWTDSPLHF. The CDR3 nucleotides are TGCGCCAGCAGTGGTTGGACAGATTCACCCCTCCACTTT.

A few counts support this clone. The chain uses TRBV7-6 and TRBJ2-1; D might be TRBD1 (5 bases). Germline assignment: CDR1 SGHVS and CDR2 FNYEAQ. The CDR3 is 12 amino acids. The germline V and J ends were trimmed by 5 bases and 6 bases, with 8 bases remaining between them. In DNA, the CDR3 is TGTGCCAGCAGCCCTCAGGGCAATGAGCAGTTCTTC. Protein sequence: CASSPQGNEQFF.

As for this clone: The sample contains more than one DNA sequence encoding this CDR3. The chain is built from TRBV27 and TRBJ2-7, with D unclear. The CDR3 contains 13 residues. Looked up from germline, CDR1 is MNHEY and CDR2 is SMNVEV (reference sequence). The V end was cut by 0 bases, the J end by 3 bases, with 6 bases between. CDR3 nucleotide sequence: TGTGCCAGCAGTTTATCCCTGAGCTACGAGCAGTACTTC. It codes for CASSLSLSYEQYF.

This chain joins TRBV9 and TRBJ1-6, with 9 nucleotides matching TRBD1. Germline CDR1 SGDLS, CDR2 YYNGEE. This CDR3 region has 17 residues. The ends lost 5 bases at V and 2 bases at J; junction bases unmatched: 8. The CDR3 sequence: CASSPGTGITYNSPLHF. For the CDR3, the DNA is TGTGCCAGCAGTCCCGGGACAGGGATCACCTATAATTCACCCCTCCACTTT. The full variable domain, its missing parts supplied by reference TRBV9 and TRBJ1-6, is DSGVTQTPKHLITATGQRVTLRCSPRSGDLSVYWYQQSLDQGLQFLIQYYNGEERAKGNILERFSAQQFPDLHSELNLSSLELGDSALYFCASSPGTGITYNSPLHFGNGTRLTVT.

CDR3: CASSPQGAYEQYF. CDR3 bases: TGTGCCAGCAGCCCGCAGGGGGCCTACGAGCAGTACTTC. V is TRBV7-3 and J is TRBJ2-7; 7 bases are shared with TRBD1. Germline values: CDR1 SGHTA, CDR2 FQGTGA. Losses at the gene ends were 5 bases for V and 2 bases for J; bases not matched to a gene: 3. The CDR3 extends over 13 amino acids.